A single sample gave rise to the 12 T cell receptor beta chains below, sequenced in a study of T cell responses to AZD1222 COVID-19 vaccine. Clones were read by immunoSEQ multiplex PCR, and TCRdb kept only the in-frame ones, dropping some. The table lists around 94,000 clones, around 85% of them singletons. The input for sequencing was peripheral blood, taken 28 days after the second AZD1222 dose. These receptors originate from an adult who received the AZD1222 COVID-19 vaccine.

The chain links TRBV13 to TRBJ1-5; perhaps TRBD1 as D (5 bases). CDR3 length equals 17 residues. V was clipped by 3 bases and J by 7 bases, with 22 bases between them. From germline, CDR1 is PRHDT and CDR2 FYEKMQ (reference sequence). CDR3 sequence reads: CASSFSAGLTQRQPQHF. The CDR3 DNA sequence: TGTGCCAGCAGCTTTAGCGCGGGACTAACTCAGAGGCAGCCCCAGCATTTT.

This chain connects TRBV5-1 to TRBJ2-3; TRBD2 aligns across 7 bases. J was trimmed by 2 bases and V by 5 bases; bases with no gene match: 5. Germline V lookup: CDR1 SGHRS, CDR2 YFSETQ. The CDR3 length is 14 residues. CDR3 DNA: TGCGCCAGCAGTTCTAGCGGCCTCACAGATACGCAGTATTTT. Its translation is CASSSSGLTDTQYF.

J is TRBJ1-6 and V is TRBV5-6; possibly TRBD1 for D (5 bases). Trimming took off 4 bases at V and 13 bases at J, with 15 bases between the two ends. CDR3 length: 13 residues. CDR1 and CDR2 (germline): SGHDT, YYEEEE. The CDR3 spells CASSGGPWAPLHF. In DNA, the CDR3 is TGTGCCAGCAGCGGGGGTCCTTGGGCTCCCCTCCACTTT.

In nucleotides, the CDR3 is TGTGCCAGCAGCTTAGCTGGGAGGCACAATGAGCAGTTCTTC. It encodes CASSLAGRHNEQFF. This sequence joins TRBV11-2 and TRBJ2-1, with D perhaps TRBD2 (6 bases). Germline V lookup: CDR1 SGHAT, CDR2 FQNNGV. CDR3 length equals 14 residues. The germline V and J ends were trimmed by 1 base and 5 bases, with 9 bases remaining between them.

The J gene is TRBJ2-7, the V gene TRBV5-1; 11 nucleotides match TRBD2. The V gene end was trimmed by 3 bases and the J gene end by 2 bases; junction bases not matched to a gene: 7. The germline CDR1 and CDR2 sequences are SGHRS and YFSETQ. CDR3 length equals 16 residues. The CDR3 region is CASSYTSGSSTYEQYF. The CDR3 coding sequence is TGCGCCAGCAGCTATACTAGCGGGAGCTCTACCTACGAGCAGTACTTC.

The chain is built from TRBV5-1 and TRBJ2-7; possibly TRBD1 for D (6 bases). Trimming stripped 1 base from V and 0 bases from J, with 11 bases between. Germline lookup yields CDR1 SGHRS and CDR2 YFSETQ. The length of the CDR3 is 15 residues. Written as DNA, the CDR3 is TGCGCCAGCAGCTTGTTGGTAGGGGGCTCCTACGAGCAGTACTTC. It encodes CASSLLVGGSYEQYF.

V is TRBV12-5 and J is TRBJ1-1, with a possible D match to TRBD1 (6 bases). Trimming removed 2 bases at V and 1 base at J, with 11 bases between. Per the germline V gene, CDR1 is LGHNT and CDR2 is FRNRAP. The CDR3 loop spans 15 amino acids. CDR3 DNA: TGTGCTAGTGGTTTGTGGGAGACAGGGAACACTGAAGCTTTCTTT. Translating gives CASGLWETGNTEAFF. The whole variable domain, remainder taken from reference TRBV12-5 and TRBJ1-1, is DARVTQTPRHKVTEMGQEVTMRCQPILGHNTVFWYRQTMMQGLELLAYFRNRAPLDDSGMPKDRFSAEMPDATLATLKIQPSEPRDSAVYFCASGLWETGNTEAFFGQGTRLTVV.

This chain links TRBV29-1 with TRBJ1-2; D call uncertain. This CDR3 comprises 12 residues. CDR1 is SQVTM, CDR2 ANQGSEA, per germline. Between the trimmed V and J ends, which lost 5 bases and 8 bases, there was a span of 15 bases. CDR3 coding DNA: TGCAGCGTTCTGCGGGGAGTGAGCGGCTACACCTTC. It yields the protein CSVLRGVSGYTF. Drawing the rest from reference TRBV29-1 and TRBJ1-2, the complete variable domain is SAVISQKPSRDICQRGTSLTIQCQVDSQVTMMFWYRQQPGQSLTLIATANQGSEATYESGFVIDKFPISRPNLTFSTLTVSNMSPEDSSIYLCSVLRGVSGYTFGSGTRLTVV.

The rearrangement uses TRBV15 and TRBJ2-1; TRBD1 aligns across 8 bases. Looked up from germline, CDR1 is LNHNV and CDR2 is YYDKDF (reference sequence). With 0 bases clipped from V and 6 bases from J, the junction kept 10 bases outside the gene matches. The CDR3 length is 17 residues. CDR3 protein: CATSRDQGALASNEQFF. Written as DNA, the CDR3 is TGTGCCACCAGCAGAGATCAGGGGGCCTTGGCCTCCAATGAGCAGTTCTTC. The full variable domain, completed using reference TRBV15 and TRBJ2-1, is DAMVIQNPRYQVTQFGKPVTLSCSQTLNHNVMYWYQQKSSQAPKLLFHYYDKDFNNEADTPDNFQSRRPNTSFCFLDIRSPGLGDTAMYLCATSRDQGALASNEQFFGPGTRLTVL.

This sequence joins TRBV5-5 and TRBJ2-7; tentatively, D is TRBD2 (5 bases). The V and J ends lost 3 bases and 2 bases respectively, with 15 bases between them. Germline-derived CDR1 and CDR2 are SGHKS and YYEKEE (reference sequence). CDR3 length equals 15 residues. DNA of the CDR3: TGTGCCAGCAGCTCCTCGCCCGGGATCCCCTACGAGCAGTACTTC. This translates into CASSSSPGIPYEQYF.

This clone was found a few times. V and J are TRBV7-8 and TRBJ2-1, with 10 bases that match TRBD2. CDR1 is SGHVS, CDR2 FQNEAQ, per germline. CDR3 length equals 16 residues. J lost 2 bases, V lost 5 bases, and 6 bases had no gene match. CDR3 coding DNA: TGTGCCAGCAGCCCCAATAGCGGGGGGACCTACAATGAGCAGTTCTTC. Its protein is CASSPNSGGTYNEQFF.

V is TRBV18 and J is TRBJ2-2; a weak D match, TRBD1 (5 bases). The V and J ends lost 6 bases and 2 bases respectively, with 13 bases between them. Germline V gene sequence: CDR1 KGHSH, CDR2 LQKENI. This CDR3 contains 15 residues. CDR3 nucleotide sequence: TGTGCCAGCTCGGACCAGGACATTAACACCGGGGAGCTGTTTTTT. Residues: CASSDQDINTGELFF.